The clone carrying this T cell receptor beta chain was detected once. Its target is not known. This CDR3 has 14 amino acids. Germline V gene sequence: CDR1 MNHNS, CDR2 SASEGT. The V gene lost 1 base and the J gene lost 8 bases, with 11 bases spanning the gap. Each of the patients experienced relapse following autologous stem cell transplantation, and their brentuximab vedotin exposure differed. Patients' outcomes at their best amounted to complete response, partial response or progressive disease. The sample comes from a study of PD-1 blockade in classical Hodgkin lymphoma. The overall study: Nivolumab dosed at 3 mg/kg went to patients intravenously every 2 weeks.

Findings and limits, study-wide: Significant TCR diversity gains by C4D1 occurred in CD4+ but not CD8+ cells. Patients were excluded if nivolumab began under 1 year after ASCT (the autologous transplant).

Profiled with immunoSEQ multiplex PCR; TCRdb holds only in-frame clones, not every one. The sample yields 13,000 or so clones, roughly 80% seen once. The source was peripheral blood mononuclear cells (PBMCs), collected at baseline. The V gene is TRBV6-1, the J gene TRBJ1-4; D gene ambiguous. This sequence originates from a human donor with classical Hodgkin lymphoma. The CDR3 region has the DNA TGTGCCAGCAGTGAAGGTTCTGCTCGGGAAAAACTGTTTTTT. It translates to CASSEGSAREKLFF.